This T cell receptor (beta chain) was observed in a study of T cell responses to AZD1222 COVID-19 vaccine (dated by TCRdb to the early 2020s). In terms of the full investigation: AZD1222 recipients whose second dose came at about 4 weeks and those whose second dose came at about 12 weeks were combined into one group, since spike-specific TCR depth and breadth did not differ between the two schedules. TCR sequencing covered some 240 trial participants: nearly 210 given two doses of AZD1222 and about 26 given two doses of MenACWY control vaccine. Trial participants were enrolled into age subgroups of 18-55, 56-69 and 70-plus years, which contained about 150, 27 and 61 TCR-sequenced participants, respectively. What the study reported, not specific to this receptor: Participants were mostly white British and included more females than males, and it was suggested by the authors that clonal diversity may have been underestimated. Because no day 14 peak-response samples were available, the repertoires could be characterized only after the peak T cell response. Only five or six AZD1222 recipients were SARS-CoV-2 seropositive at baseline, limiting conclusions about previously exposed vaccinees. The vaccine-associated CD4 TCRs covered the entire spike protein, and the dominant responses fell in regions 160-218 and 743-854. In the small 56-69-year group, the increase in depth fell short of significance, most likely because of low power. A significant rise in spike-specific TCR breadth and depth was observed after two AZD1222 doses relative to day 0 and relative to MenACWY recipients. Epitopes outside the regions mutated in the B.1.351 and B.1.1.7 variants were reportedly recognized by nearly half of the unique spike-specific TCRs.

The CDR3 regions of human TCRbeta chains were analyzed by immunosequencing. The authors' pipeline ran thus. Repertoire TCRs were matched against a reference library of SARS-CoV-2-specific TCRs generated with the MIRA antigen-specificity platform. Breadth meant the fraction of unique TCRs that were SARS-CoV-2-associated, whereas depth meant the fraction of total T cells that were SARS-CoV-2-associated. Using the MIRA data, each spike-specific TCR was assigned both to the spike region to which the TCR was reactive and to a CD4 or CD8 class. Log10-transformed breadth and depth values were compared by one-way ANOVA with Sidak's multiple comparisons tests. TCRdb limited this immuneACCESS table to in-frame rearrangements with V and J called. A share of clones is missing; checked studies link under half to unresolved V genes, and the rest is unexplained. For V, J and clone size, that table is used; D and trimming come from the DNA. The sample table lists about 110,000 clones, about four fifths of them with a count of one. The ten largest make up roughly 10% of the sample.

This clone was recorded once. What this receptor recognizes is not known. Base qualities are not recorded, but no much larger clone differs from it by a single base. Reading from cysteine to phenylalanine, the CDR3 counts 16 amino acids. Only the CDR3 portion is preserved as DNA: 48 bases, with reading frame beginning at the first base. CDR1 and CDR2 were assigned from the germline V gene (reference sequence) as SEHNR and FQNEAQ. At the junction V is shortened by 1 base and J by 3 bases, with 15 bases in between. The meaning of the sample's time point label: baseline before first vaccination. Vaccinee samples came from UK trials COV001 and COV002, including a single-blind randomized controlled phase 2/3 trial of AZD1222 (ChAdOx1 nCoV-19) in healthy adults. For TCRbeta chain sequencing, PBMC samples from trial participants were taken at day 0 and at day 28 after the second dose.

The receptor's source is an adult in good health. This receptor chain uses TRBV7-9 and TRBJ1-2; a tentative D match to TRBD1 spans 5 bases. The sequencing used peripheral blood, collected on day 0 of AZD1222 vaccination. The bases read TGTGCCAGCAGCTTAGAACCCAGGGCTCAGGACTATGGCTACACCTTC. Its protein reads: CASSLEPRAQDYGYTF.